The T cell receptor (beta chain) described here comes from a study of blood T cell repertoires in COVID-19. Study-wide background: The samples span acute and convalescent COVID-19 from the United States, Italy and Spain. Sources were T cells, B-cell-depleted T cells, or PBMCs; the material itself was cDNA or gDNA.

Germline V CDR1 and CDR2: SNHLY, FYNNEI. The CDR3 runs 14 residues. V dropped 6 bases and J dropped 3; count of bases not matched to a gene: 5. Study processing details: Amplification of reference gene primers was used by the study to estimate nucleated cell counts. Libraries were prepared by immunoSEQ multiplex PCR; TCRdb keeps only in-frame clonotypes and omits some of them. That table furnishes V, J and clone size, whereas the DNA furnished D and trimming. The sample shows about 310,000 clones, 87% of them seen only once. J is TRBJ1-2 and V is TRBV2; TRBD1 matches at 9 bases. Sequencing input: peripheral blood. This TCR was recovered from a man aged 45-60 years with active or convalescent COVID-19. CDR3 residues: CASSSQGADYGYTF. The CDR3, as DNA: TGTGCCAGCAGCTCACAGGGGGCTGACTATGGCTACACCTTC.